This TCR beta chain was found in a study of blood T cell repertoires in COVID-19. Overall study: From the United States, Italy and Spain came samples of acute and convalescent COVID-19. Sources were T cells, B-cell-depleted T cells, or PBMCs; the material itself was cDNA or gDNA.

The study assigned cohorts using participant-reported clinical history. Either two negative PCRs, clearance, or symptom resolution qualified Cohort 3 donors as recovered. V dropped 2 bases and J dropped 7 bases, with 9 bases sitting between them. The germline V gene has CDR1 KGHSH and CDR2 LQKENI. This CDR3 region has 14 residues. Generated by immunoSEQ multiplex PCR, the TCRdb table keeps only in-frame clones and is missing some. Seen here are around 270,000 clones, 80% to 90% observed once, and the top ten hold more than 4%. This chain links TRBV18 with TRBJ1-6; D gene unclear. The sample consisted of PBMCs or T cells enriched from blood (not recorded which). The source is a woman aged 30 to 39 who had recovered from COVID-19. CDR3 nucleotide sequence: TGTGCCAGCTCACCAGGGAGCGGGAATTCACCCCTCCACTTT. Translated: CASSPGSGNSPLHF. Supplemented by reference TRBV18 and TRBJ1-6, the full variable domain reads NAGVMQNPRHLVRRRGQEARLRCSPMKGHSHVYWYRQLPEEGLKFMVYLQKENIIDESGMPKERFSAEFPKEGPSILRIQQVVRGDSAAYFCASSPGSGNSPLHFGNGTRLTVT.